The T cell receptor beta chain under discussion was sequenced for a study of T cells in Graves' hyperthyroidism and ophthalmopathy (dated by TCRdb to about 2019). With respect to the entire study: Peripheral blood samples were taken at the time of initial diagnosis, prior to any treatment. A discovery cohort of about 100 patients, 43 with Graves' ophthalmopathy and about 60 with stable Graves' hyperthyroidism, was used to find distinguishing TCR V-J signatures. Whether ophthalmopathy could be predicted prospectively was tested in an independent validation cohort made up of about 20 hyperthyroidism patients plus 17 patients who later progressed to ophthalmopathy. The 90 to 100 discovery patients were randomly split 7:3 into training and test sets. Thyroid tissue and blood T-cell repertoires from six Graves' hyperthyroidism patients were also compared in the study. Once sampling was done, hyperthyroidism patients were given methimazole at a starting dose of 30 mg daily, whereas ophthalmopathy patients were given high-dose intravenous methylprednisolone. The paper describes TCR Vbeta CDR3 sequencing of fewer than 150 peripheral blood samples, made up of some 42 ophthalmopathy patients, around 78 hyperthyroidism patients and roughly 17 progressor patients. General study outcomes and caveats: During validation, the model predicted progression to ophthalmopathy a median of about 6.5 months ahead of onset, with roughly 65% sensitivity and 72% to 80% specificity. Most expanded thyroid clonotypes (frequency above 0.001) were also detected in blood, a finding suggesting that blood repertoires may reflect thyroid immune responses. Sample size was not statistically predetermined, and investigators were not blinded to group allocation. Ophthalmopathy was separated from stable hyperthyroidism by a 13 V-J signature model, with around 90% sensitivity and around 81% specificity obtained in cross-validation and 80%/75% obtained in testing.

Hyperthyroidism patients were newly diagnosed, had a disease duration of under 2 months, and were aged 18 to 65 years. Patients with uncontrolled infections, other autoimmune diseases, pregnancy or lactation were excluded. Diagnoses were based on clinical symptoms, serum thyroxine and TRAb, thyroid ultrasound and orbital computed tomography. Blood from progressor patients was drawn when they were first diagnosed with hyperthyroidism, before any ophthalmopathy symptoms appeared. PBMCs were separated from 8 to 10 ml of fresh peripheral blood using Ficoll-Paque density gradient centrifugation. Progressor patients were defined as those initially diagnosed with Graves' hyperthyroidism in whom ophthalmopathy developed during follow-up. Total RNA was extracted with Trizol reagent, and quality was checked on an Agilent 2100 Bioanalyzer. The TCR beta CDR3 regions were amplified from the RNA transcripts. The TCR CDR3 was subjected to a first round of RT-PCR using the HTBI primer set and the Qiagen OneStep RT-PCR kit. Libraries were constructed in a second round of multiplex PCR, after which size selection and purification were performed. Paired-end sequencing of the libraries was performed with 100 bp reads on an Illumina HiSeq2000. In the original analysis: SOAPnuke was used to process the raw data, with reads discarded if the reads contained adapters or uncalled bases, had a mean Phred below 15, or lacked an exact constant-primer or identifier match. High-quality paired reads were merged with COPE v1.2.5, and unique nucleotide sequences were defined as clonotypes. MiTCR v1.1 was used to align the clonotypes against IMGT TRBV, TRBD and TRBJ reference segments. Analysis was restricted to V-J combinations with a frequency above 0.0001, which covered roughly 99% of repertoires. A TCS score was defined as the ratio between F50 (clonal expansion) and ExV (chaos), using BLOSUM62-based TCRdist between CDR3 peptides within each V-J. Welch's t-statistics and random forest reduced around 550 V-J features to under 15, which were used in a naive Bayes classifier (R e1071). The public reads were run again by TCRdb, first through fastp at Q25 and then through MiXCR, and only productive beta chains were kept. Each record represents a unique CDR3 protein, reported with the most common genes and DNA among its rows. The V and J calls come from TCRdb's annotation, not from the publication. The sample table contains around 280,000 distinct CDR3 sequences; only one count was recorded for less than 15% of them. The ten largest clones take up roughly 7.5% of the sample.

The CDR3 runs 17 residues from the cysteine to the phenylalanine. Left in the record is the CDR3 DNA by itself, 51 bases read in frame from the first base. Compared with germline, V lacks 5 bases and J lacks 4 bases; bases without a gene match: 11. CDR1 and CDR2 are drawn from the germline V gene: SGHTA, FQGNSA. This clonotype was seen repeatedly, ten times or more. No antigen is known for it. Qualities for individual bases were not recorded, and no much larger clone is one base off. The TCR sequence derives from a woman in her 30s with Graves' hyperthyroidism that later progressed to Graves' ophthalmopathy. The chain uses TRBV7-2 and TRBJ2-7, and 13 junction bases match TRBD2. Sequenced input: blood. The CDR3 protein: CASSNYLLAGGPYEQYF. In nucleotides, the sequence is TGTGCCAGCAGCAACTACCTACTAGCGGGAGGGCCTTACGAGCAGTACTTC.